This is a list of T cell receptor beta chains from one sample in a study of T cell repertoires in cytomegalovirus infection. TCRdb re-called the reads through MiXCR, storing one row per CDR3 protein. The sample lists about 830,000 distinct CDR3 sequences, approximately 32% seen once, with roughly an eighth in the top ten. Antigen specificity for these receptors is unknown. The sequencing used cultured CD8+ T cells from PBMCs, collected from culture after CMV antigen stimulation. The source is a human donor in good health (CMV status not recorded). Some clones in this sample may be carry-over from other donors' samples. The CDR3 runs from the conserved cysteine through the conserved F or W. The D gene is left open where the match is weak. Size tells how often a clone was seen (once, few, many) or the class of an expanded clone, and some rows leave it out.

j_gene | v_gene | abundance | d_gene | CDR3nt | CDR3aa
TRBJ2-3 | TRBV27 | few | - | TGTGCCAGCAGTTTATTTGCAGTCCTAAGCACAGATACGCAGTATTTT | CASSLFAVLSTDTQYF
TRBJ1-3 | TRBV10-3 | - | - | TGTGCCATCAGTGAGTCCCCACAGAGCTCTGGAAACACCATATATTTT | CAISESPQSSGNTIYF
TRBJ2-3 | TRBV5-6 | few | - | TGTGCCAGTCTCCCGGCTAAAATGTTTGGCACAGATACGCAGTATTTT | CASLPAKMFGTDTQYF
TRBJ2-5 | TRBV7-6 | - | - | TGTGCCAGCAGCGTATCTAGCTACCCAGGATTAAAACAAGAGACCCAGTACTTC | CASSVSSYPGLKQETQYF
TRBJ1-4 | TRBV19 | - | - | TGTGCCAGTAGTCCCCTTCGTAAGGGAAATGAAAAACTGTTTTTT | CASSPLRKGNEKLFF
TRBJ2-3 | TRBV4-2 | few | - | TGTGCCAGCAGCCAAGACCCCGGACTACCCACAGATACGCAGTATTTT | CASSQDPGLPTDTQYF
TRBJ1-5 | TRBV27 | - | - | TGTGCCAGCAGTTTATCGAGGACAGCCCATCTGCCCCAGCATTTT | CASSLSRTAHLPQHF
TRBJ1-1 | TRBV7-3 | - | - | TGTGCCAGCAGCTTATTCCGGGGCACTGAAGCTTTCTTT | CASSLFRGTEAFF
TRBJ1-4 | TRBV7-2 | many | TRBD1 | TGTGCCAGCAGCTCACTGGACAGGGACGGAGAAAAACTGTTTTTT | CASSSLDRDGEKLFF
TRBJ1-1 | TRBV28 | - | TRBD1 | TGTGCCAGCAGTTTACTGGGACAGCCCACTGAAGCTTTCTTT | CASSLLGQPTEAFF
TRBJ2-1 | TRBV14 | - | TRBD1 | TGTGCCAGCAGCGACAGCACAGGGGTTCTCTCCTACAATGAGCAGTTCTTC | CASSDSTGVLSYNEQFF
TRBJ1-5 | TRBV19 | few | TRBD1 | TGTGCCAGTAGTGAGCACAGGGGCGGCAATCAGCCCCAGCATTTT | CASSEHRGGNQPQHF
TRBJ1-2 | TRBV2 | - | - | TGTGCCAGCAGTGATTACGGACTATCAGGTTATGGCTACACCTTC | CASSDYGLSGYGYTF
TRBJ1-2 | TRBV19 | few | - | TGTGCCAGTAGCCCGAGAGGAGGTGGCTACACCTTC | CASSPRGGGYTF
TRBJ1-5 | TRBV7-2 | few | - | TGTGCCAGCAGCTCCTTCTCCGGGGCCAATCAGCCCCAGCATTTT | CASSSFSGANQPQHF
TRBJ1-5 | TRBV7-9 | - | TRBD1 | TGTGCCAGCAGCTCGGGGTTAACAGGGGGCAATCAGCCCCAGCATTTT | CASSSGLTGGNQPQHF
TRBJ2-5 | TRBV7-8 | many | TRBD2 | TGTGCCAGCAGCTTTTCCGGGGGGTTCCAAGAGACCCAGTACTTC | CASSFSGGFQETQYF
TRBJ2-4 | TRBV6-6 | few | - | TGTGCCAGCAGTCCCCGAGCGAGTGGGGCCAAAAACATTCAGTACTTC | CASSPRASGAKNIQYF
TRBJ2-7 | TRBV5-1 | - | - | TGCGCCAGCAGCTTGAGTCAGAATCCCTACGAGCAGTACTTC | CASSLSQNPYEQYF
TRBJ1-4 | TRBV4-2 | - | - | TGTGCCAGCAGCCAAACTAAGGGGGCTAATGAAAAACTGTTTTTT | CASSQTKGANEKLFF
TRBJ2-2 | TRBV7-6 | many | - | TGTGCCAGCAGCTTAGCAGGAACGAACACCGGGGAGCTGTTTTTT | CASSLAGTNTGELFF
TRBJ2-1 | TRBV6-6 | many | - | TGTGCCAGCAGTTACGGTACGGAGTCGCGCAATGAGCAGTTCTTC | CASSYGTESRNEQFF
TRBJ2-7 | TRBV25-1 | - | - | TGTGCCAGCAGTGGGGCAGAGGGGTACGAGTACTTC | CASSGAEGYEYF
TRBJ2-7 | TRBV7-8 | many | - | TGTGCCAGCAGCTTAGGAGCAGCCGCCCGTTCCTACGAGCAGTACTTC | CASSLGAAARSYEQYF
TRBJ1-5 | TRBV27 | - | - | TGTGCCAGCAGGGCAGGGTCCTCTGGGCAGCCCCAGCATTTT | CASRAGSSGQPQHF
TRBJ2-5 | TRBV11-1 | few | - | TGTGCCAGCAGCCTGGAGGTGGGGTACCAAGAGACCCAGTACTTC | CASSLEVGYQETQYF
TRBJ1-5 | TRBV20-1 | - | - | TGCAGTGCCAAGAGAAGGGCTGGAGGTGGCAATCAGCCCCAGCATTTT | CSAKRRAGGGNQPQHF
TRBJ2-3 | TRBV4-1 | few | - | TGCGCCAGCAGCCAAGAAAAGGGTTGGGCTAGCACAGATACGCAGTATTTT | CASSQEKGWASTDTQYF
TRBJ2-2 | TRBV7-6 | - | - | TGTGTCAGCATCTCCCCGGGGGCCTCGAACACCGGGGAGCTGTTTTTT | CVSISPGASNTGELFF
TRBJ2-2 | TRBV4-1 | once | - | TGCGCCAGCAGCCCCGATGGGGGACTCCCCGGGGAGCTGTTTTTT | CASSPDGGLPGELFF
TRBJ1-2 | TRBV6-4 | - | TRBD1 | TGTGCCAGCAGTCATACAGGGGCCTCTGGCTACACCTTC | CASSHTGASGYTF
TRBJ2-7 | TRBV27 | - | - | TGTGCCAGCAGTCCACCGGGGAGGCTACCTTACGAGCAGTACTTC | CASSPPGRLPYEQYF
TRBJ2-1 | TRBV5-4 | few | - | TGTGCCAGCAGCTTGCAAGGGGGGAATGAGCAGTTCTTC | CASSLQGGNEQFF
TRBJ1-6 | TRBV7-2 | many | - | TGTGCCAGCAGCTTCACTACTGTACCCCTCCACTTT | CASSFTTVPLHF
TRBJ1-2 | TRBV29-1 | - | - | TGCAGCGTTGTGGGTGGGACTGCCGACTATGGCTACACCTTC | CSVVGGTADYGYTF
TRBJ2-1 | TRBV19 | few | - | TGTGCCAGTAGTATTTGGCTAGGTATAAACAATGAGCAGTTCTTC | CASSIWLGINNEQFF